The 2 T cell receptor beta chains below all came from one sample that was sequenced in a study of OX40 agonist ivuxolimab in advanced cancers. Using immunoSEQ multiplex PCR, the repertoire was profiled, and TCRdb retains in-frame clones only, with some absent. The sample holds about 79,000 clones, about 91% seen once. The sample in question was CD4+ or CD8+ T cells sorted from blood, obtained in a trial of the OX40 agonist ivuxolimab. The receptors originated from an adult with an advanced solid tumor such as melanoma, head and neck, liver or kidney cancer.

The chain couples TRBV11-2 to TRBJ2-3; TRBD2 is a possible D gene (6 bases). This CDR3 is 16 amino acids long. Germline CDR1 is SGHAT and CDR2 is FQNNGV. The ends were cut back, 1 base at V and 2 bases at J, with 13 bases in the middle. CDR3 bases: TGTGCCAGCAGCTTAGGGTTGCGGGAAGACACAGATACGCAGTATTTT. Amino acids: CASSLGLREDTDTQYF.

This rearrangement joins TRBV5-6 to TRBJ2-7; TRBD2 agrees at 10 bases. The trim removed 3 bases at V and 2 bases at J, leaving 11 bases unmatched. Germline loops: CDR1 SGHDT, CDR2 YYEEEE. This CDR3 region has 17 residues. The CDR3 DNA follows: TGTGCCAGCAGCTGGACAGTAGGGACTAGCGTAACCTACGAGCAGTACTTC. Protein product: CASSWTVGTSVTYEQYF.